The 18 T cell receptor beta chains in this list originate from one sample, sequenced in a study of neurological immune-mediated disorders (dated by TCRdb to about 2019). The library was made by 5' RACE. The sequencing machine was an Illumina HiSeq 2500. The public reads were run again by TCRdb, first through fastp at Q25 and then through MiXCR, and only productive beta chains were kept. Each entry merges the rows of one CDR3 protein and shows their most common DNA and genes. The sample table shows around 42,000 distinct CDR3 sequences, and roughly 13% are seen once. The ten most abundant clones make up more than 9.5% of the sample. The time point label corresponds to: longitudinal time-point 3. The sequencing sample was made of PBMCs. Source of these receptors: a man aged 25-40 years in good health.

This clonotype was detected many times. The rearrangement uses TRBV7-9 and TRBJ2-7, with D possibly called TRBD1 or TRBD2 (8 bases each). CDR3 size: 15 residues. V lost 4 bases and J 2 bases, leaving 15 bases between the germline ends. CDR1 and CDR2 from the germline V gene are SEHNR and FQNEAQ (reference sequence). The CDR3 DNA follows: TGTGCCAGCAGCTCGGGGGGGGGACAGGCCTACGAGCAGTACTTC. Its translation: CASSSGGGQAYEQYF.

V is TRBV7-6 and J is TRBJ1-5; D call uncertain. The V end lost 1 base, the J end lost 7 bases, and 8 bases lay between the germline ends. CDR1 is SGHVS, CDR2 FNYEAQ, per germline. The CDR3 spans 13 residues. CDR3: CASSLEEGQPQHF. DNA of the CDR3: TGTGCCAGCAGCTTAGAGGAAGGACAGCCCCAGCATTTT.

There are many counts of this clonotype. This chain connects TRBV20-1 to TRBJ2-3; D unclear. Between the trimmed V and J ends, which lost 1 base and 2 bases, there was a span of 10 bases. Germline V gene lookup returns CDR1 DFQATT and CDR2 SNEGSKA (reference sequence). This CDR3 is 14 amino acids long. The CDR3 loop reads CSARGWSNTDTQYF. The DNA for the CDR3 is TGCAGTGCTAGAGGGTGGAGTAACACAGATACGCAGTATTTT.

Ten or more counts support this clonotype. The J gene is TRBJ2-7, the V gene TRBV5-1; a possible D gene is TRBD2 (5 bases). Germline CDR1 is SGHRS and CDR2 is YFSETQ. Trimming cost V 6 bases and J 7 bases, with 20 bases left between them. This CDR3 contains 14 residues. CDR3 DNA sequence: TGCGCCAGCATGAACCCAGGAGGCCCGGAGGAGCAGTACTTC. It specifies CASMNPGGPEEQYF.

A word on this clonotype: The limits of the CDR3 on the DNA are not certain, so only TCRdb's listed CDR3 is given. The chain links TRBV5-1 to TRBJ2-3; TRBD2, as called in the table, went unchecked against the DNA. Germline V gene lookup returns CDR1 SGHRS and CDR2 YFSETQ. Ends included, the CDR3 has 22 residues. The CDR3 reads CASSFYICSARSPGGRGDTQYF.

This clonotype was found many times. The chain links TRBV18 to TRBJ2-7; TRBD1 matches 8 bases. Germline V CDR1 and CDR2: KGHSH, LQKENI. This CDR3 is built from 14 residues. With V trimmed by 8 bases and J by 1 base, 7 bases remained unmatched. This chain's CDR3 is CASSPRTGSYEQYF. The CDR3 DNA is TGTGCCAGCAGCCCAAGGACAGGGTCCTACGAGCAGTACTTC.

This clonotype was seen a handful of times. V usage is TRBV5-1 and J usage is TRBJ2-7; 7 bases map to TRBD1. The CDR3 runs to 16 residues. Germline-derived CDR1 and CDR2 are SGHRS and YFSETQ. Trimming at V came to 4 bases and at J to 0 bases, leaving 10 bases not matched to a gene. CDR3 in DNA: TGCGCCAGCAGCGCGAACACAGGGGCAGCCTCCTACGAGCAGTACTTC. The encoded protein is CASSANTGAASYEQYF.

The rearrangement joins TRBV12-3 or TRBV12-4 to TRBJ2-7; 13 nucleotides align to TRBD2. V lost 5 bases, J lost 0 bases, and 10 bases stayed unmatched. The CDR3 length is 18 residues. The CDR3 spells CASSPGTSGTSSSYEQYF. The CDR3 DNA sequence: TGTGCCAGCAGTCCGGGGACTAGCGGGACATCGAGCTCCTACGAGCAGTACTTC.

This clonotype was recorded at least ten times. The CDR3 spells CASGTPLHEQFF. CDR3 nucleotides: TGTGCCAGCGGGACTCCCCTTCATGAGCAGTTCTTC. The chain is built from TRBV28 and TRBJ2-1, with a tentative D call TRBD2 (6 bases). Trimming took off 8 bases at V and 8 bases at J, with 13 bases between the two ends. This CDR3 has 12 residues. Germline CDR1 reads MDHEN; CDR2 reads SYDVKM.

At least ten counts were recorded for this clonotype. The V gene is TRBV3-1, the J gene TRBJ2-5, with D maybe TRBD1 (5 bases). V was clipped by 0 bases and J by 4 bases, with 15 bases between them. Per germline, CDR1 LGHDT and CDR2 YNNKEL (reference sequence). CDR3 length: 16 residues. The CDR3 sequence: CASSQEGPRVGETQYF. As DNA, the CDR3 is TGTGCCAGCAGCCAAGAAGGTCCCAGGGTGGGAGAGACCCAGTACTTC.

Ten or more counts support this clonotype. The chain carries TRBV7-8 and TRBJ2-7; a weak D match, TRBD1 (6 bases). CDR1 is SGHVS and CDR2 is FQNEAQ in the germline V gene. Trimming pared 5 bases from V and 1 base from J, leaving 15 bases between. This CDR3 contains 15 residues. This CDR3 reads CASSTPGTPSYEQYF. The CDR3 region has the DNA TGTGCCAGCAGCACCCCCGGGACACCTTCCTACGAGCAGTACTTC.

This clonotype showed up many times. The chain uses TRBV9 and TRBJ2-1; 10 bases fit TRBD2. Germline trimming cut 3 bases from V and 3 bases from J; bases unmatched to any gene: 3. Germline V gives CDR1 SGDLS, CDR2 YYNGEE. This CDR3 region has 15 residues. CDR3 amino acids: CASSALAGGYNEQFF. CDR3 nucleotides: TGTGCCAGCAGCGCCTTAGCGGGAGGCTACAATGAGCAGTTCTTC. The full variable domain, with the rest looked up from reference TRBV9 and TRBJ2-1, is DSGVTQTPKHLITATGQRVTLRCSPRSGDLSVYWYQQSLDQGLQFLIQYYNGEERAKGNILERFSAQQFPDLHSELNLSSLELGDSALYFCASSALAGGYNEQFFGPGTRLTVL.

Many counts were recorded for this clonotype. The chain uses TRBV7-2 and TRBJ2-3; TRBD2 matches at 12 bases. This CDR3 is 15 amino acids long. Germline trimming cut 5 bases from V and 8 bases from J; bases unmatched to any gene: 8. Germline V gives CDR1 SGHTA, CDR2 FQGNSA. The CDR3 nucleotides read TGTGCCAGCAGCCAAGGACTAGCGGGAAGTGGTACGCAGTATTTT. Residues: CASSQGLAGSGTQYF. Filled out from reference TRBV7-2 and TRBJ2-3, the complete variable domain reads GAGVSQSPSNKVTEKGKDVELRCDPISGHTALYWYRQSLGQGLEFLIYFQGNSAPDKSGLPSDRFSAERTGGSVSTLTIQRTQQEDSAVYLCASSQGLAGSGTQYFGPGTRLTVL.

This clonotype was counted many times. The chain has TRBV12-3 or TRBV12-4 and TRBJ2-7, with D possibly TRBD1 on 5 matching bases. CDR3 size: 13 residues. Trimming took off 7 bases at V and 3 bases at J, with 13 bases between the two ends. CDR3 coding DNA: TGTGCCAGCACCAGCGACAGAGGCTACGAGCAGTACTTC. This sequence encodes CASTSDRGYEQYF.

This clonotype was found many times. The chain is built from TRBV11-2 and TRBJ2-1, with 9 positions matching TRBD2. V lost 2 bases to trimming and J lost 10 bases; unmatched junction nucleotides: 3. The CDR3 extends over 13 amino acids. Per the germline V gene, CDR1 is SGHAT and CDR2 is FQNNGV. The CDR3 DNA reads TGTGCCAGCAGCTTACGAGCGGGAGGCGAGCAGTTCTTC. This encodes CASSLRAGGEQFF.

There are many counts of this clonotype. The chain combines TRBV5-1 with TRBJ2-2; 8 nucleotides match TRBD1. V dropped 0 bases and J dropped 1; count of bases not matched to a gene: 8. Germline values: CDR1 SGHRS, CDR2 YFSETQ. There are 18 residues in the CDR3. CDR3 sequence (DNA): TGCGCCAGCAGCTTGGCCGTATTAGGGACAGGGAACACCGGGGAGCTGTTTTTT. Translated, it gives CASSLAVLGTGNTGELFF.

There are many counts of this clonotype. The CDR3 loop is CASSAGTGIWEQYF. DNA of the CDR3: TGTGCCAGCAGCGCCGGGACAGGGATCTGGGAGCAGTACTTC. The chain uses TRBV7-9 and TRBJ2-7; 9 bases are a match to TRBD1. With V trimmed by 5 bases and J by 7 bases, 9 bases remained unmatched. Germline V gene lookup returns CDR1 SEHNR and CDR2 FQNEAQ (reference sequence). This CDR3 has 14 residues.

This clonotype showed up many times. The chain uses TRBV20-1 and TRBJ2-1; 7 bases are a match to TRBD2. Germline V gene lookup returns CDR1 DFQATT and CDR2 SNEGSKA (reference sequence). V trimming: 3 bases; J trimming: 0 bases; junction bases outside the gene matches: 8. The CDR3 loop spans 16 amino acids. The CDR3 nucleotides are TGCAGTGCTAGTATTTTCTCTAGCGGCTCCTACAATGAGCAGTTCTTC. Residues: CSASIFSSGSYNEQFF.